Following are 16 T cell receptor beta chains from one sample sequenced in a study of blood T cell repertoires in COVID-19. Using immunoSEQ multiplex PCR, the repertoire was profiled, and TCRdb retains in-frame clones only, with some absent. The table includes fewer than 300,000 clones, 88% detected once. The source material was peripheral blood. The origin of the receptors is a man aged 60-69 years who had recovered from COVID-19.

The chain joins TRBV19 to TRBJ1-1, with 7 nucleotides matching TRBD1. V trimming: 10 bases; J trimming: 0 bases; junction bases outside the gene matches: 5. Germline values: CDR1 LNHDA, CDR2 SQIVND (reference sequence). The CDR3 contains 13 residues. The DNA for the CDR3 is TGTGCCACCGTCGGGACAGTGAACACTGAAGCTTTCTTT. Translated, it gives CATVGTVNTEAFF.

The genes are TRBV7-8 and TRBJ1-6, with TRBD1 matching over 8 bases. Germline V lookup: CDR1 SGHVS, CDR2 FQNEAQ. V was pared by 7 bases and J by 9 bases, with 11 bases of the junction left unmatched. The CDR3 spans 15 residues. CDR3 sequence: CASTHPGGLGSPLHF. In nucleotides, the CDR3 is TGTGCCAGCACCCACCCAGGGGGCCTGGGTTCACCCCTCCACTTT.

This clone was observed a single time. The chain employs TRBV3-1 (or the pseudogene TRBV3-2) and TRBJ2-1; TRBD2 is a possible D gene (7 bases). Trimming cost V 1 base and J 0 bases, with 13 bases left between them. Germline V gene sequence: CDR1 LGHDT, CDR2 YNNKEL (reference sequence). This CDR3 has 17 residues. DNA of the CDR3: TGTGCCAGCAGCCAAGCGGGGGGCGCCAGCTCCTACAATGAGCAGTTCTTC. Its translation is CASSQAGGASSYNEQFF.

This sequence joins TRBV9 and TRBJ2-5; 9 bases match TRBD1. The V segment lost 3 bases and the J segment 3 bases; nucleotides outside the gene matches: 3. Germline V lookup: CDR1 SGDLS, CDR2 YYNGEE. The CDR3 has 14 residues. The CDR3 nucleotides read TGTGCCAGCAGCGCAAGGACAGGGGAAGAGACCCAGTACTTC. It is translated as CASSARTGEETQYF.

The CDR3, as DNA: TGTGCCAGCAGCCAGACCTCAGGGGGCTACGAGCAGTACTTC. As protein: CASSQTSGGYEQYF. The V gene is TRBV14, the J gene TRBJ2-7, with TRBD1 identical over 7 bases. CDR1 and CDR2 from the germline V gene are SGHDN and FVKESK. The CDR3 totals 14 residues. V trimming: 3 bases; J trimming: 3 bases; junction bases outside the gene matches: 5.

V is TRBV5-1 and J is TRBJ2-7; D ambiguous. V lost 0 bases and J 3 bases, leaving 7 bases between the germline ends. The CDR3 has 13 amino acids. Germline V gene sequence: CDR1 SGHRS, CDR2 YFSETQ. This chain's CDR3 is CASSLATGYEQYF. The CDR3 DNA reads TGCGCCAGCAGCTTGGCCACTGGCTACGAGCAGTACTTC.

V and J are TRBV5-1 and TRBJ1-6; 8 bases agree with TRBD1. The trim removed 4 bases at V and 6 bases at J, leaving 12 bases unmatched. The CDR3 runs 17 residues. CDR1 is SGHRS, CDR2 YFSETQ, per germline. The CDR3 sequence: CASSAYTTGGGNSPLHF. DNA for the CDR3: TGCGCCAGCAGCGCCTACACTACAGGGGGAGGTAATTCACCCCTCCACTTT.

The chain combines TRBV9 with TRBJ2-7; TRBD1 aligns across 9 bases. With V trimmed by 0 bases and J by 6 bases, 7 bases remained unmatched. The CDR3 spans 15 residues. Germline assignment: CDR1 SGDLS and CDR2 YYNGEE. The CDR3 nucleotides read TGTGCCAGCAGCGTAGGAACAGGGGGCAGAGGCGAGCAGTACTTC. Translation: CASSVGTGGRGEQYF.

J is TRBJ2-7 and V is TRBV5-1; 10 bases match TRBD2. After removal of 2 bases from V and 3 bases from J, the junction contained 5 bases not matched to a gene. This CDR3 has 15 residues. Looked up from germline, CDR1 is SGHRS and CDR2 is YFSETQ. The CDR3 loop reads CASSLLAGTNYEQYF. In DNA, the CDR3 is TGCGCCAGCAGCTTACTAGCGGGGACTAACTACGAGCAGTACTTC. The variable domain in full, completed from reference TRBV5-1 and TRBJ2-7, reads KAGVTQTPRYLIKTRGQQVTLSCSPISGHRSVSWYQQTPGQGLQFLFEYFSETQRNKGNFPGRFSGRQFSNSRSEMNVSTLELGDSALYLCASSLLAGTNYEQYFGPGTRLTVT.

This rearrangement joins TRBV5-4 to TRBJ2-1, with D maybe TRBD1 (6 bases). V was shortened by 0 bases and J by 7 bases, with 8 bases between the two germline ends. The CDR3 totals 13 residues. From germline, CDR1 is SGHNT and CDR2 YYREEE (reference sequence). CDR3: CASSLVGGNEQFF. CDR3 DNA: TGTGCCAGCAGCTTGGTAGGGGGAAATGAGCAGTTCTTC.

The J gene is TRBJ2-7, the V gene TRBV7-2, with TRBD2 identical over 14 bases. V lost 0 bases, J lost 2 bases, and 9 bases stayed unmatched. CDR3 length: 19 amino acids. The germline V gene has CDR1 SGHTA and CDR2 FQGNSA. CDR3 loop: CASSLARWGLAGATYEQYF. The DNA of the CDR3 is TGTGCCAGCAGCTTAGCCCGGTGGGGACTAGCGGGGGCCACCTACGAGCAGTACTTC.

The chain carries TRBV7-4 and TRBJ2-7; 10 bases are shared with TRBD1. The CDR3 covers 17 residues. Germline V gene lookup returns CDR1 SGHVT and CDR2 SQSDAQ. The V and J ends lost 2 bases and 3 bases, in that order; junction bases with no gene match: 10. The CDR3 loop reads CASSLIWDRGCYYEQYF. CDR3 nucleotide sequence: TGTGCCAGCAGCTTAATTTGGGACAGGGGTTGCTACTACGAGCAGTACTTC.

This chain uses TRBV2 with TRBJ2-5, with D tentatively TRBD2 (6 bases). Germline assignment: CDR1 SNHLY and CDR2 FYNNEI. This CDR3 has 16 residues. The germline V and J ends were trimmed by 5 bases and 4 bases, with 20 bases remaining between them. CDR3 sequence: CASSTRDFPGRETQYF. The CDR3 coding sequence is TGTGCCAGCAGTACCCGGGACTTTCCGGGGAGAGAGACCCAGTACTTC.

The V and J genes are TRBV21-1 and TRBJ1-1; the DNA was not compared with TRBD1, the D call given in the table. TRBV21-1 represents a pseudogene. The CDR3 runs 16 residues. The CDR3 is CASSKVRGRVNTEAFF. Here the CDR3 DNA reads TGTGCCAGCAGCAAGGTGAGGGGGCGGGTGAACACTGAAGCTTTCTTT.

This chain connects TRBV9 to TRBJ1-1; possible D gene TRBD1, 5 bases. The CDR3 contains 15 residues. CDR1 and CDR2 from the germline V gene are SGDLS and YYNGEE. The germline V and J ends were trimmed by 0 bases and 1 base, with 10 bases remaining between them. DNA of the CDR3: TGTGCCAGCAGCGTAGGAAGGGACTGGAACACTGAAGCTTTCTTT. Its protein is CASSVGRDWNTEAFF.

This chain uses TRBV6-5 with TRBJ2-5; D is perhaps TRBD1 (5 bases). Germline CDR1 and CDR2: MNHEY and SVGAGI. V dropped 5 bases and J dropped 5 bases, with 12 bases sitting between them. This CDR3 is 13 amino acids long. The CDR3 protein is CASSHQGTETQYF. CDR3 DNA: TGTGCCAGCAGTCATCAGGGAACCGAGACCCAGTACTTC.